These T cell receptor beta chains were read from a single sample in a study of a mutant IDH1 vaccine in newly diagnosed glioma. The method was immunoSEQ multiplex PCR; TCRdb's version includes in-frame clones alone and lacks a portion of them. This table has tens of thousands of clones, about 80% appearing once. Here the sequenced sample was PBMCs, taken from a glioma patient treated with radiotherapy, temozolomide or both. The receptors were sampled from a woman between 40 and 55 years old with glioma. Both conserved end residues are part of each CDR3. The D gene is left open where the match is weak. Clone size appears in some rows only: once, few, many, or a class for an expanded clone.

cdr3_aa d_call v_call clone_size cdr3_length
CASSYGPGTGELFF . TRBV6-5 . 14
CAWRRANTEAFF . TRBV30 . 12
CASRGTNQPQHF . TRBV6-5 once 12
CASSYSPGGQYF . TRBV6-6 . 12
CASSVGGTTSGYEQYF TRBD2 TRBV9 . 16
CASSLAVWTGQYF . TRBV7-7 . 13
CASSFVGTPTDTQYF . TRBV7-2 once 15
CASSYRGGANEKLFF . TRBV6-5 few 15
CASSLGWYNEQFF . TRBV5-1 . 13
CASSVGSSGGETQYF TRBD2 TRBV9 . 15